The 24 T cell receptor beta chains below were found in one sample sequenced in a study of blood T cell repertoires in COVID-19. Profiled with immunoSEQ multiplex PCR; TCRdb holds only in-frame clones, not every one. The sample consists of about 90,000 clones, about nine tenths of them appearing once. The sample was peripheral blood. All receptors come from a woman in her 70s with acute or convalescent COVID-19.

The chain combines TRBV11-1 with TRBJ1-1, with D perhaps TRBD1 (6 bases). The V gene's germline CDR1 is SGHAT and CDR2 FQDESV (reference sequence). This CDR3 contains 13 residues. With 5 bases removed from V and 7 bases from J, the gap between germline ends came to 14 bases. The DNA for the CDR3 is TGTGCCAGCAGCCAGGAATTCAGGGGTGAAGCTTTCTTT. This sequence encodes CASSQEFRGEAFF.

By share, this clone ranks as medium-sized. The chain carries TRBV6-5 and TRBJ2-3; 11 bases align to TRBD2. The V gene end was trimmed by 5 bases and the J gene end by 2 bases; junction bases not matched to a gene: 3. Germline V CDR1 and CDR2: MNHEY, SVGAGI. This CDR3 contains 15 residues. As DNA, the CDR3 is TGTGCCAGCAGTATAGCGGGGGGGATCACAGATACGCAGTATTTT. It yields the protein CASSIAGGITDTQYF.

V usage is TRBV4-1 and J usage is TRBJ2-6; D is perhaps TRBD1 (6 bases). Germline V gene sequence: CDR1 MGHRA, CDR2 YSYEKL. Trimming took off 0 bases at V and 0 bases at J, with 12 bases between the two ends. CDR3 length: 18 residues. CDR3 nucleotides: TGCGCCAGCAGCCAAGATCGACAGGAAACCTCTGGGGCCAACGTCCTGACTTTC. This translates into CASSQDRQETSGANVLTF.

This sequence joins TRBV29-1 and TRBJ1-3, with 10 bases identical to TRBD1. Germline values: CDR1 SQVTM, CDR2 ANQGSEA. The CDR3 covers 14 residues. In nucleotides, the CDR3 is TGCAGTGTACCGGGACAGGGGTCGGGAAACACCATATATTTT. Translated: CSVPGQGSGNTIYF.

CDR3 DNA: TGTGCCATCAGTGAACGGGTAGGGGTGGATGGCTACACCTTC. This encodes CAISERVGVDGYTF. The rearrangement joins TRBV10-3 to TRBJ1-2, with TRBD1 as a possible D gene (5 bases). The V gene's germline CDR1 is ENHRY and CDR2 SYGVKD. The length of the CDR3 is 14 residues. The V end was cut by 3 bases, the J end by 6 bases, with 14 bases between.

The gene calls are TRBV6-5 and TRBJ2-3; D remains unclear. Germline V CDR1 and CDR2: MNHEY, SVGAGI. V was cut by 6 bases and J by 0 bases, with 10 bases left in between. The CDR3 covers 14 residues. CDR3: CASSQRTSTDTQYF. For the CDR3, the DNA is TGTGCCAGCAGCCAAAGAACTAGCACAGATACGCAGTATTTT.

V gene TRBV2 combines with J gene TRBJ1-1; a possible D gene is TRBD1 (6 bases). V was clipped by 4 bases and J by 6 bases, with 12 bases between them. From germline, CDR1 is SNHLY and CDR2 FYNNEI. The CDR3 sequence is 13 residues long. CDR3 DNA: TGTGCCAGCAGTGGTCGGGGGGCCGCTGAAGCTTTCTTT. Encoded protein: CASSGRGAAEAFF.

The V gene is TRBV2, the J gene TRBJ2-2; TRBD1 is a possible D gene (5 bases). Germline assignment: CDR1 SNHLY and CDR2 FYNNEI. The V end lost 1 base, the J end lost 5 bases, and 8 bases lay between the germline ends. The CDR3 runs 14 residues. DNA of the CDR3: TGTGCCAGCAGTGAAGGGCAGGGAACCGGGGAGCTGTTTTTT. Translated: CASSEGQGTGELFF.

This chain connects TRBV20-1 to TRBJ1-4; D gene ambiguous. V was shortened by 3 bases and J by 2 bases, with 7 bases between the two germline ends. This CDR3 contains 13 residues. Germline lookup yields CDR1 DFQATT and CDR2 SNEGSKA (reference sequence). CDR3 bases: TGCAGTGCTAGTCTGCGGACTAATGAAAAACTGTTTTTT. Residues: CSASLRTNEKLFF.

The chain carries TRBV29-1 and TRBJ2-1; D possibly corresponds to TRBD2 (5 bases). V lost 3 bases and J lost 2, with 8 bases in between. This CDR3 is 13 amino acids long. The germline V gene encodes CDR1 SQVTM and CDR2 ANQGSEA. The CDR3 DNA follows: TGCAGCGTTGACGAGCGGACCTACAATGAGCAGTTCTTC. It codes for CSVDERTYNEQFF.

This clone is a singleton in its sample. CDR3 coding DNA: TGTGCCAGCTCTAGACAGCCGCCGAGCTACGAGCAGTACTTC. Residues: CASSRQPPSYEQYF. The J gene is TRBJ2-7, the V gene TRBV2, with D perhaps TRBD1 (5 bases). The germline V gene has CDR1 SNHLY and CDR2 FYNNEI. The CDR3 is made up of 14 amino acids. V was cut by 8 bases and J by 3 bases, with 17 bases left in between.

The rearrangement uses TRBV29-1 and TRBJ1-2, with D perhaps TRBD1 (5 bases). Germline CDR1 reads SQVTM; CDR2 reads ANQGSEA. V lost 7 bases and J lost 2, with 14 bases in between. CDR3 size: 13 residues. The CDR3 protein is CSAIHGGNYGYTF. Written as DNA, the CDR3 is TGCAGCGCCATACATGGGGGGAACTATGGCTACACCTTC.

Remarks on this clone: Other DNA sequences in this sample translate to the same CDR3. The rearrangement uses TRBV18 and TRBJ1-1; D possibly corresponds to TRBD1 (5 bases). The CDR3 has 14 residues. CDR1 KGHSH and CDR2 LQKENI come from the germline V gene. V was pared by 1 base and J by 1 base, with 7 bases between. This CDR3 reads CASSPQGSNTEAFF. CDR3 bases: TGTGCCAGCTCACCACAGGGGTCGAACACTGAAGCTTTCTTT.

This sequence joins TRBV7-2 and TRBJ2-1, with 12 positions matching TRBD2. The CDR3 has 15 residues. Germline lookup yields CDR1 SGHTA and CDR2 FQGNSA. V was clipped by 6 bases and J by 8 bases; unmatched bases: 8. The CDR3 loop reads CASSATSGGPHEQFF. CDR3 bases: TGTGCCAGCAGTGCTACTAGCGGGGGGCCCCATGAGCAGTTCTTC. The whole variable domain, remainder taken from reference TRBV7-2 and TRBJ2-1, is GAGVSQSPSNKVTEKGKDVELRCDPISGHTALYWYRQSLGQGLEFLIYFQGNSAPDKSGLPSDRFSAERTGGSVSTLTIQRTQQEDSAVYLCASSATSGGPHEQFFGPGTRLTVL.

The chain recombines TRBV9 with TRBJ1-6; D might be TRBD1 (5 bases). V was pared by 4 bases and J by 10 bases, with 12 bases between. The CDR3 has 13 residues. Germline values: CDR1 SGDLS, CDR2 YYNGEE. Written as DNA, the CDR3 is TGTGCCAGCAGCTTACAGGTTGGGTCACCCCTCCACTTT. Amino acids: CASSLQVGSPLHF.

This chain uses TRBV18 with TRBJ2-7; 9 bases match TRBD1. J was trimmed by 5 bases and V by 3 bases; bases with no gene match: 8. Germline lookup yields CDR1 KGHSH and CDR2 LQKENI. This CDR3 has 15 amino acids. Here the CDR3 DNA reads TGTGCCAGCTCACCGGGACAGGGTCCACTAGACGAGCAGTACTTC. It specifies CASSPGQGPLDEQYF.

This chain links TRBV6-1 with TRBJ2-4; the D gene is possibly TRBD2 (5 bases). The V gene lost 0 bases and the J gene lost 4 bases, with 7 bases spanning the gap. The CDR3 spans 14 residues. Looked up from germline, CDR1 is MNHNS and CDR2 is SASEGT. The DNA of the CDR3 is TGTGCCAGCAGTGAAGCTGGCGGGAAAAACATTCAGTACTTC. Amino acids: CASSEAGGKNIQYF.

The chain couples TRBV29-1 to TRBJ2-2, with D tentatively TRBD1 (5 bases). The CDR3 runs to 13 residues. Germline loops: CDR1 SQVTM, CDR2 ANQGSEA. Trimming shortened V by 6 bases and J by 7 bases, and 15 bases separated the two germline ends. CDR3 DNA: TGCAGCGTGGGGCAGGCTTATGACGGGGAGCTGTTTTTT. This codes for CSVGQAYDGELFF.

DNA for the CDR3: TGTGCCAGCAGTGAAATCGGGAGCTCCTATAATTCACCCCTCCACTTT. Amino acid sequence: CASSEIGSSYNSPLHF. The rearrangement links TRBV2 to TRBJ1-6; D gene unclear. Germline V gene data show CDR1 as SNHLY and CDR2 as FYNNEI. CDR3 length equals 16 residues. The ends were cut back, 2 bases at V and 0 bases at J, with 8 bases in the middle.

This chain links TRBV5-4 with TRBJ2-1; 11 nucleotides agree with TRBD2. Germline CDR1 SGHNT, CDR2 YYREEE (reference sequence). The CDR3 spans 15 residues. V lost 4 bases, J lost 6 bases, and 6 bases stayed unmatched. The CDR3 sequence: CASSGGTSGSNEQFF. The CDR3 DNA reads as TGTGCCAGCAGCGGCGGGACTAGCGGCTCCAATGAGCAGTTCTTC.

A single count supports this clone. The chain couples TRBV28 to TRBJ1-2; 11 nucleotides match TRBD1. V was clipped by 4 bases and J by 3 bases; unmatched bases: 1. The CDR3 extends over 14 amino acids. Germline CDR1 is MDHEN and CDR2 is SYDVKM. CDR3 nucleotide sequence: TGTGCCAGCAGTTGGACAGGGGGCGACTATGGCTACACCTTC. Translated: CASSWTGGDYGYTF.

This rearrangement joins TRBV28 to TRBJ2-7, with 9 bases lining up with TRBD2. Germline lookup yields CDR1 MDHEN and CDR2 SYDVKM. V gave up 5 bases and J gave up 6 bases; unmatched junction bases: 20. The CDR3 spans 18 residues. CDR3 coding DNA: TGTGCCAGCAGTCAATTTTTAAGGGGGAGGCTAGCGGGGCCCGAGCAGTACGTC. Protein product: CASSQFLRGRLAGPEQYV.

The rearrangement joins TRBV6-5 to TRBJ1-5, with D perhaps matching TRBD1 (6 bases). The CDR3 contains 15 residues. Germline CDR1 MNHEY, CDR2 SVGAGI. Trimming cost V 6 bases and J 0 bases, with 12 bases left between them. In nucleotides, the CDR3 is TGTGCCAGCAGAGACAGGACGCATAGCAATCAGCCCCAGCATTTT. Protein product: CASRDRTHSNQPQHF.

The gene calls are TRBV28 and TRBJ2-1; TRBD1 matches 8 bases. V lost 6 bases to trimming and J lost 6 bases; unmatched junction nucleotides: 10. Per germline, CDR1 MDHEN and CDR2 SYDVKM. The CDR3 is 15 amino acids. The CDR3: CASRADRVRGNEQFF. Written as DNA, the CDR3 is TGTGCCAGCAGGGCGGACAGGGTCCGAGGCAATGAGCAGTTCTTC.